A selection of T cell receptor beta chains follows, all from one sample in a study of HIV-infected children after antiretroviral therapy interruption. TCRdb re-called the 3' RACE reads through MiXCR, storing one row per CDR3 protein. This sample carries about 89,000 distinct CDR3 sequences, roughly 6.7% of them seen once, and the ten largest clones take about 1.1%. The source material was CD45RA+ CD4+ T cells from PBMCs, pooled from several time points, sampled from a donor given antiretroviral therapy, either interrupted or continuous. The receptors originated from a pool of human donors with HIV. The CDR3 runs from the conserved cysteine through the conserved F or W. The D gene is left open where the match is weak. Size values are once, few and many counts, or a class for expanded clones, and some rows have none.

TRBV28,.,TRBJ1-6,many,CASNRRRTGSGSYNSPLHF,TGTGCCAGCAACCGACGTAGGACCGGCAGTGGATCCTATAATTCACCCCTCCACTTT
TRBV19,TRBD2,TRBJ2-2,many,CASFHGLAGGSTGELFF,TGTGCCAGTTTTCACGGACTAGCGGGGGGAAGCACCGGGGAGCTGTTTTTT
TRBV5-1,TRBD1,TRBJ2-2,.,CASSWFTGVLTGELFF,TGCGCCAGCAGCTGGTTTACAGGGGTCTTGACCGGGGAGCTGTTTTTT
TRBV5-1,.,TRBJ1-1,many,CASSLVAMNTEAFF,TGCGCCAGCAGCTTGGTTGCCATGAACACTGAAGCTTTCTTT
TRBV20-1,.,TRBJ1-4,many,CSARRGGNEKLFF,TGCAGTGCTAGAAGGGGGGGTAATGAAAAACTGTTTTTT
TRBV27,.,TRBJ2-3,few,CASSAPGRESTDTQYF,TGTGCCAGCAGTGCCCCGGGTAGAGAAAGCACAGATACGCAGTATTTT
TRBV23-1,TRBD2,TRBJ2-1,many,CASSRTSLSNEQFF,TGCGCCAGCAGTCGGACTAGCCTATCCAATGAGCAGTTCTTC
TRBV6-1,.,TRBJ2-1,many,CASSEINEQFF,TGTGCCAGCAGTGAAATTAATGAGCAGTTCTTC
TRBV20-1,TRBD1,TRBJ2-5,many,CSGVEGAIETQYF,TGCAGTGGGGTCGAGGGGGCGATAGAGACCCAGTACTTC
TRBV29-1,TRBD2,TRBJ2-5,many,CSVESGLAETQYF,TGCAGCGTTGAGAGTGGACTAGCAGAGACCCAGTACTTC